The sequence of this TCR beta chain was determined in a study of early T cells in non-severe SARS-CoV-2 infection. Study results and limitations: Matches to VDJdb favored anti-spike CD8 responses and missed private and CD4 specificities.

After removal of 0 bases from V and 8 bases from J, the junction contained 7 bases not matched to a gene. This CDR3 is 16 amino acids long. The germline V gene has CDR1 SGHKS and CDR2 YYEKEE (reference sequence). This clonotype has ten or more counts. Its antigen is not known. TCRdb itself ran the 5' RACE reads through MiXCR, one entry per CDR3 protein. Among about 55,000 distinct CDR3 sequences listed, less than 15% were seen once. The starting material was whole blood, obtained at baseline. The chain uses TRBV5-5 and TRBJ2-1, with 11 bases that match TRBD2. The clonotype comes from an adult who was a healthcare worker with PCR-confirmed SARS-CoV-2 infection or an uninfected control (not recorded which). CDR3 DNA sequence: TGTGCCAGCAGCTTGGCCTTAGCGGGAGGGCGCGATGAGCAGTTCTTC. This translates into CASSLALAGGRDEQFF.